The T cell receptor (beta chain) described here comes from a study of CD8 T cells in ankylosing spondylitis. TCRdb processed the 5' RACE reads anew with MiXCR; each CDR3 protein has one entry. The table records about 800,000 distinct CDR3 sequences, 10% to 15% of them present only once. Germline V gene sequence: CDR1 DFQATT, CDR2 SNEGSKA (reference sequence). The length of the CDR3 is 15 residues. Trimming removed 3 bases from V and 4 bases from J, with 18 bases in between. Study outcomes and limitations: Seemingly characteristic of ankylosing spondylitis blood was a TCR beta motif consisting of about 8 highly homologous variants.

Of note for this clonotype: What it recognizes is unknown.

Sequenced material: blood, either unsorted or a sorted T cell fraction (not recorded which). This chain uses TRBV20-1 with TRBJ1-1; D is unclear. The sequence derives from a male donor with ankylosing spondylitis. CDR3 in amino acids: CSARSPWAHSTEAFF. CDR3 DNA sequence: TGCAGTGCTAGGTCTCCCTGGGCGCACAGCACTGAAGCTTTCTTT.